This TCR beta chain was documented in a study of blood T cell repertoires in COVID-19. Study at large: Samples representing acute and convalescent COVID-19 were sourced from the United States, Italy and Spain. Nucleic acid was either cDNA or gDNA, and it came from T cells, B-cell-depleted T cells, or PBMCs.

Study processing details: Reference gene primers were amplified, and this amplification served to estimate nucleated cell counts. TCRdb's table, derived via immunoSEQ multiplex PCR, lists solely in-frame clones and lacks some. D and trimming come from the DNA, and the V and J calls and clone size come from that table. The sample has some 70,000 clones, approximately 90% seen once. Germline CDR1 and CDR2: MNHNS and SASEGT. This CDR3 has 13 residues. V shed 3 bases and J shed 4 bases, with 9 bases lying between them. This clonotype was obtained from a man aged 30 to 45 with acute or convalescent COVID-19. This chain uses TRBV6-1 with TRBJ1-2; D remains ambiguous. The sequenced material came from peripheral blood. CDR3 amino acids: CASSDSARYGYTF. CDR3 DNA sequence: TGTGCCAGCAGTGATAGTGCCCGCTATGGCTACACCTTC.